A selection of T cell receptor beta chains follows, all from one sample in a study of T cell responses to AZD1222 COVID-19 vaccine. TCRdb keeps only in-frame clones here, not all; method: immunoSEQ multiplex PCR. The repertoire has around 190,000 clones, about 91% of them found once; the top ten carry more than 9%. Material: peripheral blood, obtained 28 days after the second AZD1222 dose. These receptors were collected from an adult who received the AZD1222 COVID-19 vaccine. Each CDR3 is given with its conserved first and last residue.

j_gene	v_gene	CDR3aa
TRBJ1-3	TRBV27	CASSFSGQGRNTIYF
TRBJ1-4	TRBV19	CASSWRPAEKLFF
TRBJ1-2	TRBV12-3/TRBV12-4	CASSFVGSGYTF
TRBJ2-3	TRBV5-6	CASSLRGGSPTDTQYF
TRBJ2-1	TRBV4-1	CASSQKPPGGGWVDEQFF
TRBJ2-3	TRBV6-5	CASSYTNDPLYGTQYF
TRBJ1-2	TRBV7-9	CASSLVLPPGYTF
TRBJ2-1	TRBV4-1	CASSQAGGGADNEQFF
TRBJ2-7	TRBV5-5	CASSFGPVTYEQYF
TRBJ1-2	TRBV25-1	CASSAPTGLYGYTF
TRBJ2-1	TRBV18	CASSPPIQGAKRGIYNEQFF
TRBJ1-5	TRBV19	CASSTPTGGSNQPQHF